Shown below are 27 T cell receptor beta chains from a single sample sequenced in a study of blood T cell repertoires in COVID-19. Some clones are missing from TCRdb's copy, which holds only in-frame ones; the method was immunoSEQ multiplex PCR. The data contain about 210,000 clones, around 90% of them singletons. Sequences were obtained from PBMCs or T cells enriched from blood (not recorded which). Every receptor here comes from a woman aged 18 to 35 who had recovered from COVID-19.

V and J are TRBV23-1 and TRBJ1-5, with D uncertain. TRBV23-1 is known as an ORF, though its function is uncertain. V was shortened by 3 bases and J by 0 bases, with 21 bases between the two germline ends. This CDR3 is built from 19 residues. CDR3 coding DNA: TGCGCCAGCAGTCATCGGGGAGCCGCCTTGAATTATAGCAATCAGCCCCAGCATTTT. Translation: CASSHRGAALNYSNQPQHF.

The chain joins TRBV19 to TRBJ1-6; possible D gene TRBD1, 5 bases. This CDR3 comprises 14 residues. Germline assignment: CDR1 LNHDA and CDR2 SQIVND (reference sequence). With 3 bases removed from V and 9 bases from J, the gap between germline ends came to 12 bases. DNA for the CDR3: TGTGCCAGTAGTATTGGGGGGTTCGGTTCACCCCTCCACTTT. Its translation: CASSIGGFGSPLHF.

This rearrangement joins TRBV5-5 to TRBJ1-6, with D uncertain. The germline gives CDR1 SGHKS, CDR2 YYEKEE (reference sequence). V was shortened by 3 bases and J by 8 bases, with 12 bases between the two germline ends. The CDR3 totals 14 residues. CDR3 amino acids: CASSSDSVYSPLHF. Here the CDR3 DNA reads TGTGCCAGCAGCTCCGACTCGGTGTATTCACCCCTCCACTTT.

The V and J genes are TRBV5-5 and TRBJ2-7; a possible D gene is TRBD2 (5 bases). This CDR3 spans 13 amino acids. Germline CDR1 SGHKS, CDR2 YYEKEE (reference sequence). Trimming shortened V by 0 bases and J by 6 bases, and 10 bases separated the two germline ends. CDR3 region: CASSLAPLGEQYF. For the CDR3, the DNA is TGTGCCAGCAGCTTGGCCCCACTAGGCGAGCAGTACTTC. Supplemented by reference TRBV5-5 and TRBJ2-7, the full variable domain reads DAGVTQSPTHLIKTRGQQVTLRCSPISGHKSVSWYQQVLGQGPQFIFQYYEKEERGRGNFPDRFSARQFPNYSSELNVNALLLGDSALYLCASSLAPLGEQYFGPGTRLTVT.

This chain joins TRBV9 and TRBJ1-1; D ambiguous. The V end lost 3 bases, the J end lost 11 bases, and 14 bases lay between the germline ends. The CDR3 has 12 amino acids. Germline CDR1 is SGDLS and CDR2 is YYNGEE. CDR3 loop: CASSGFGRAAFF. The CDR3 DNA follows: TGTGCCAGCAGCGGTTTCGGGAGGGCGGCTTTCTTT. Together with reference TRBV9 and TRBJ1-1, the CDR3 gives the full variable domain: DSGVTQTPKHLITATGQRVTLRCSPRSGDLSVYWYQQSLDQGLQFLIQYYNGEERAKGNILERFSAQQFPDLHSELNLSSLELGDSALYFCASSGFGRAAFFGQGTRLTVV.

The table lists this clone with a few counts. The rearrangement links TRBV25-1 to TRBJ1-4; weak D call: TRBD1 (5 bases). V gave up 3 bases and J gave up 4 bases, with 6 bases separating them. In germline, CDR1 is MGHDK, CDR2 SYGVNS. The CDR3 sequence is 13 residues long. The CDR3 DNA is TGTGCCAGCAGTGACAGGGTTAATGAAAAACTGTTTTTT. This translates into CASSDRVNEKLFF.

The chain links TRBV5-1 to TRBJ2-2, with D possibly TRBD1 on 6 matching bases. The CDR3 runs to 16 residues. V gave up 0 bases and J gave up 4 bases, with 13 bases separating them. Germline V gene data show CDR1 as SGHRS and CDR2 as YFSETQ. Here the CDR3 reads CASSLDGGSSTGELFF. The CDR3 nucleotides are TGCGCCAGCAGCTTGGATGGGGGCTCGAGCACCGGGGAGCTGTTTTTT.

CDR3: CASSQTSGEQYF. The CDR3 region has the DNA TGTGCCAGCAGCCAAACTAGCGGGGAGCAGTATTTT. This chain links TRBV3-1 (or the pseudogene TRBV3-2) with TRBJ2-3; 10 bases align to TRBD2. CDR1 is LGHDT and CDR2 is YNNKEL in the germline V gene (reference sequence). The length of the CDR3 is 12 residues. J was trimmed by 11 bases and V by 2 bases; bases with no gene match: 1.

The chain couples TRBV30 to TRBJ2-3, with D possibly matching TRBD2 (6 bases). This CDR3 comprises 15 residues. Per the germline V gene, CDR1 is GTSNPN and CDR2 is SVGIG (reference sequence). The V gene lost 0 bases and the J gene lost 2 bases, with 12 bases spanning the gap. CDR3 nucleotide sequence: TGTGCCTGGAGTGTTGGCGCGGGGCACACAGATACGCAGTATTTT. Its protein product is CAWSVGAGHTDTQYF.

The chain couples TRBV27 to TRBJ1-1; D perhaps matches TRBD1 (5 bases). The length of the CDR3 is 17 residues. Trimming left V 0 bases short and J 11 bases short, with 25 bases between. CDR1 MNHEY and CDR2 SMNVEV come from the germline V gene (reference sequence). DNA of the CDR3: TGTGCCAGCAGTTTATCCCCCTCCCTAGACAGACGAAGAAGGGCTTTCTTT. Translated: CASSLSPSLDRRRRAFF.

The chain recombines TRBV19 with TRBJ2-7; D is possibly TRBD1 (5 bases). This CDR3 has 14 amino acids. CDR1 and CDR2 from the germline V gene are LNHDA and SQIVND (reference sequence). Trimming stripped 7 bases from V and 2 bases from J, with 15 bases between. CDR3 protein: CASTSFDSPYEQYF. Here the CDR3 DNA reads TGTGCCAGTACCTCCTTCGACAGTCCCTACGAGCAGTACTTC. The full variable domain, rest sourced from reference TRBV19 and TRBJ2-7, is DGGITQSPKYLFRKEGQNVTLSCEQNLNHDAMYWYRQDPGQGLRLIYYSQIVNDFQKGDIAEGYSVSREKKESFPLTVTSAQKNPTAFYLCASTSFDSPYEQYFGPGTRLTVT.

This clone occurred once. The chain recombines TRBV6-1 with TRBJ1-1; possible D gene TRBD1, 5 bases. CDR3 length equals 14 residues. Germline values: CDR1 MNHNS, CDR2 SASEGT. V dropped 1 base and J dropped 0 bases, with 6 bases sitting between them. The DNA for the CDR3 is TGTGCCAGCAGTGAAGGGGGCCTGAACACTGAAGCTTTCTTT. Its protein is CASSEGGLNTEAFF.

V usage is TRBV28 and J usage is TRBJ1-1; no reliable D call. With 7 bases removed from V and 1 base from J, the gap between germline ends came to 4 bases. The V gene's germline CDR1 is MDHEN and CDR2 SYDVKM. This CDR3 has 11 amino acids. The CDR3, as DNA: TGTGCCAGCACCCAGAACACTGAAGCTTTCTTT. It codes for CASTQNTEAFF.

This clone was detected once. The rearrangement joins TRBV7-9 to TRBJ2-7; TRBD1 might be the D (6 bases). The CDR3 runs to 14 residues. Germline V gene sequence: CDR1 SEHNR, CDR2 FQNEAQ (reference sequence). The germline V and J ends were trimmed by 3 bases and 4 bases, with 13 bases remaining between them. DNA of the CDR3: TGTGCCAGCAGCTTCCACAGGGCTGGATACGAGCAGTACTTC. This gives the protein CASSFHRAGYEQYF.

The chain is built from TRBV7-9 and TRBJ1-1; no clear D gene. This CDR3 is 14 amino acids long. V was pared by 5 bases and J by 3 bases, with 13 bases between. Germline CDR1 reads SEHNR; CDR2 reads FQNEAQ (reference sequence). This chain's CDR3 is CASSPSGAYTEAFF. The CDR3 region has the DNA TGTGCCAGCAGCCCGTCGGGTGCGTACACTGAAGCTTTCTTT.

The rearrangement uses TRBV7-3 and TRBJ2-1; tentative D call: TRBD1 (6 bases). The V end lost 5 bases, the J end lost 4 bases, and 9 bases lay between the germline ends. From germline, CDR1 is SGHTA and CDR2 FQGTGA. CDR3 length equals 13 residues. CDR3: CASSQDSYNEQFF. Here the CDR3 DNA reads TGTGCCAGCAGCCAGGACAGTTACAATGAGCAGTTCTTC.

The rearrangement joins TRBV2 to TRBJ1-3; no reliable D call. Deletions cut 0 bases from V and 7 bases from J, with 13 bases between. Germline V gene sequence: CDR1 SNHLY, CDR2 FYNNEI. This CDR3 comprises 15 residues. The CDR3 spells CASSEALFGRNTIYF. The CDR3 DNA is TGTGCCAGCAGTGAAGCGCTCTTTGGTCGGAACACCATATATTTT.

This chain joins TRBV28 and TRBJ1-5; TRBD1 aligns across 7 bases. V trimming: 7 bases; J trimming: 7 bases; junction bases outside the gene matches: 13. The CDR3 has 15 residues. Germline values: CDR1 MDHEN, CDR2 SYDVKM. The CDR3 DNA sequence: TGTGCCAGCAAACCGCTGGGACAAGGGGGCCAGCCCCAGCATTTT. Protein sequence: CASKPLGQGGQPQHF.

This chain joins TRBV14 and TRBJ2-3; D is unclear. Trimming left V 0 bases short and J 0 bases short, with 7 bases between. Germline CDR1 SGHDN, CDR2 FVKESK. The CDR3 consists of 15 residues. CDR3 region: CASSQEQLSTDTQYF. Written as DNA, the CDR3 is TGTGCCAGCAGCCAAGAACAGCTAAGCACAGATACGCAGTATTTT.

V and J are TRBV28 and TRBJ1-1; 7 nucleotides line up with TRBD1. CDR1 and CDR2 from the germline V gene are MDHEN and SYDVKM. The trim removed 3 bases at V and 11 bases at J, leaving 9 bases unmatched. The CDR3 spans 13 residues. The DNA for the CDR3 is TGTGCCAGCAGTTTGCCAGACAGGGTTATTGCTTTCTTT. It translates to CASSLPDRVIAFF.

This sequence joins TRBV27 and TRBJ2-1, with 7 positions matching TRBD1. Per the germline V gene, CDR1 is MNHEY and CDR2 is SMNVEV (reference sequence). There are 13 residues in the CDR3. With V trimmed by 5 bases and J by 6 bases, 4 bases remained unmatched. CDR3 region: CASSPGQPNEQFF. The CDR3, as DNA: TGTGCCAGCAGTCCGGGACAGCCCAATGAGCAGTTCTTC.

The V and J genes are TRBV5-1 and TRBJ1-2; maybe TRBD1 (5 bases). V was trimmed by 0 bases and J by 6 bases, leaving 15 bases between them. The CDR3 contains 15 residues. Germline-derived CDR1 and CDR2 are SGHRS and YFSETQ. This CDR3 reads CASSLGSGGWNGYTF. Written as DNA, the CDR3 is TGCGCCAGCAGCTTGGGGTCCGGGGGATGGAATGGCTACACCTTC.

The J gene is TRBJ2-6, the V gene TRBV7-3; 8 nucleotides match TRBD1. CDR1 and CDR2 from the germline V gene are SGHTA and FQGTGA. The junction had 9 bases not matched to a gene; V was cut back by 5 bases and J by 0 bases. The CDR3 loop spans 18 amino acids. CDR3 region: CASSPRTGLVSGANVLTF. The DNA of the CDR3 is TGTGCCAGCAGCCCAAGGACAGGGTTGGTCTCTGGGGCCAACGTCCTGACTTTC.

The chain is built from TRBV5-1 and TRBJ2-3; the D gene is possibly TRBD2 (6 bases). CDR1 and CDR2 from the germline V gene are SGHRS and YFSETQ. This CDR3 has 17 residues. V was clipped by 0 bases and J by 0 bases, with 14 bases between them. DNA for the CDR3: TGCGCCAGCAGCTTGGAAGGGACTCGCATTAGCACAGATACGCAGTATTTT. Translating gives CASSLEGTRISTDTQYF.

The genes are TRBV30 and TRBJ2-3; TRBD2 matches at 9 bases. V shed 2 bases, J shed 6 bases, and the junction held 6 bases outside the gene matches. Germline V gives CDR1 GTSNPN, CDR2 SVGIG (reference sequence). The CDR3 runs 14 residues. The CDR3 loop reads CAWSSQRGVDTQYF. The CDR3 region has the DNA TGTGCCTGGAGTTCTCAGCGGGGGGTGGATACGCAGTATTTT.

The rearrangement links TRBV5-1 to TRBJ2-5, with D unresolved. From germline, CDR1 is SGHRS and CDR2 YFSETQ. Trimming pared 0 bases from V and 2 bases from J, leaving 5 bases between. CDR3 length: 13 residues. CDR3 loop: CASSLGQQETQYF. The CDR3 region has the DNA TGCGCCAGCAGCTTGGGGCAGCAAGAGACCCAGTACTTC. The variable domain in full, with the rest retrieved from reference TRBV5-1 and TRBJ2-5, is KAGVTQTPRYLIKTRGQQVTLSCSPISGHRSVSWYQQTPGQGLQFLFEYFSETQRNKGNFPGRFSGRQFSNSRSEMNVSTLELGDSALYLCASSLGQQETQYFGPGTRLLVL.

CDR3: CAIRPGTGVPGNTIYF. The CDR3 DNA follows: TGTGCCATACGTCCCGGGACAGGAGTCCCTGGAAACACCATATATTTT. The chain links TRBV10-3 to TRBJ1-3; 8 bases align to TRBD1. Germline lookup yields CDR1 ENHRY and CDR2 SYGVKD. J was trimmed by 2 bases and V by 9 bases; bases with no gene match: 12. The CDR3 totals 16 residues.